A selection of T cell receptor beta chains follows, all from one sample in a study of cytotoxic CD8 clonotypes in ibrutinib-treated CLL. The repertoire was sequenced with immunoSEQ multiplex PCR; TCRdb's copy has only in-frame clones and lacks some. In the table there are fewer than 150,000 clones, approximately 80% of which are singletons. The material was PBMCs, obtained after 24 months of ibrutinib treatment. Receptors originate from a human donor with chronic lymphocytic leukemia. Both conserved end residues are part of each CDR3. Each record gives: CDR3 DNA, CDR3 protein, D gene, clone size, J gene, V gene. D genes are given only for firm matches. Expanded clones get a size class; other rows say once, few or many, or leave the size out.

CDR3nt: TGCAGCGTGGGAGAAGAGACCCAGTACTTC
CDR3aa: CSVGEETQYF
d_gene: .
abundance: .
j_gene: TRBJ2-5
v_gene: TRBV29-1

CDR3nt: TGTGCCAGCAGCTCCCAAAGACAGACAGCCTCTGGAAACACCATATATTTT
CDR3aa: CASSSQRQTASGNTIYF
d_gene: .
abundance: .
j_gene: TRBJ1-3
v_gene: TRBV7-9

CDR3nt: TGTGCCAGCAACCGGGGCCCCGAACTTACTGGTGGCTACACCTTC
CDR3aa: CASNRGPELTGGYTF
d_gene: .
abundance: .
j_gene: TRBJ1-2
v_gene: TRBV6-5

CDR3nt: TGTGCCAGCAGTTACTCGAGCGGGACGTACCAAGAGACCCAGTACTTC
CDR3aa: CASSYSSGTYQETQYF
d_gene: TRBD2
abundance: .
j_gene: TRBJ2-5
v_gene: TRBV6-6

CDR3nt: TGTGCCAGCGAGGGACGGCAAGAGACCCAGTACTTC
CDR3aa: CASEGRQETQYF
d_gene: .
abundance: .
j_gene: TRBJ2-5
v_gene: TRBV2

CDR3nt: TGTGCCAGCAGCTTAGAGGTCCGGGAAGGTTGGCGAAATACCGGGGAGCTGTTTTTT
CDR3aa: CASSLEVREGWRNTGELFF
d_gene: .
abundance: few
j_gene: TRBJ2-2
v_gene: TRBV7-6

CDR3nt: TGTGCCACCAGCAGGCGTCAACAGGAGCAGTACTTC
CDR3aa: CATSRRQQEQYF
d_gene: .
abundance: .
j_gene: TRBJ2-7
v_gene: TRBV15

CDR3nt: TGTGCCAGCTCACGAACCCGGCGTGAAAAACTGTTTTTT
CDR3aa: CASSRTRREKLFF
d_gene: .
abundance: .
j_gene: TRBJ1-4
v_gene: TRBV18

CDR3nt: TGTGCCTCCAGGGACAGGCATCAGCCCCAGCATTTT
CDR3aa: CASRDRHQPQHF
d_gene: TRBD1
abundance: .
j_gene: TRBJ1-5
v_gene: TRBV10-3

CDR3nt: TGTGCCAGCAGTGAACCCTACAGGCGTTCGCTCCTACACGAGCAGTACTTC
CDR3aa: CASSEPYRRSLLHEQYF
d_gene: .
abundance: .
j_gene: TRBJ2-7
v_gene: TRBV6-1